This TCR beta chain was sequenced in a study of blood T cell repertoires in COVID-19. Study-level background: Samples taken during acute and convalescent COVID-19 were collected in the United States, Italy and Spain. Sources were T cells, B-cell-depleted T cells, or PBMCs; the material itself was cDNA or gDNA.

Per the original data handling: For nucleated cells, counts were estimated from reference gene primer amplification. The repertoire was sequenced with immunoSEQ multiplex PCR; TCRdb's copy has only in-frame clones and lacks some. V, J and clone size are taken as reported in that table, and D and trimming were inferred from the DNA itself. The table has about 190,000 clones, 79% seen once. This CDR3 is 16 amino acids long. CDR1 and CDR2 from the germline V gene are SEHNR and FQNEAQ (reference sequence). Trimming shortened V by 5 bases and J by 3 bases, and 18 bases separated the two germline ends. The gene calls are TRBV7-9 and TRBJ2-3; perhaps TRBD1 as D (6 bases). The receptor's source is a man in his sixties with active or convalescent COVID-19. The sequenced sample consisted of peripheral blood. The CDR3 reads CASSPRGTRVTDTQYF. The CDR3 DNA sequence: TGTGCCAGCAGCCCGAGGGGGACGCGGGTGACAGATACGCAGTATTTT.